Detailed here is one T cell receptor beta chain. This sample was taken from a study of cytomegalovirus exposure and HLA in healthy donors. Sequenced by immunoSEQ multiplex PCR; TCRdb stores in-frame clones only, minus some. The sample includes 260,000 or so clones, approximately 87% seen only once; the top ten take 2.6%. Germline assignment: CDR1 SGHTA and CDR2 FQGNSA. V was pared by 4 bases and J by 0 bases, with 5 bases of the junction left unmatched. The CDR3 extends over 15 amino acids. The chain carries TRBV7-2 and TRBJ1-1, with 7 bases matching TRBD1. Sequenced input: PBMCs. The receptor was derived from a man between 18 and 35 years old in good health and CMV-seronegative. The CDR3: CASSSTGIMNTEAFF. For the CDR3, the DNA is TGTGCCAGCAGCTCGACAGGGATCATGAACACTGAAGCTTTCTTT.